The 20 T cell receptor beta chains in this list originate from one sample, sequenced in a study of blood T cell repertoires in COVID-19. Profiled with immunoSEQ multiplex PCR; TCRdb holds only in-frame clones, not every one. The sample has approximately 210,000 clones; about 86% are singletons. The sequenced sample consisted of peripheral blood. The receptors derive from a man aged 50 or older with active or convalescent COVID-19.

The rearrangement links TRBV4-1 to TRBJ2-5; 11 bases match TRBD1. J was trimmed by 6 bases and V by 4 bases; bases with no gene match: 7. Germline-derived CDR1 and CDR2 are MGHRA and YSYEKL. The CDR3 consists of 15 residues. CDR3 nucleotides: TGCGCCAGCAGCCCTGGACAGGGGGCGCGAAAGACCCAGTACTTC. It translates to CASSPGQGARKTQYF.

V gene TRBV6-6 combines with J gene TRBJ1-2; the D is unclear. Germline V CDR1 and CDR2: MNHNY, SVGAGI (reference sequence). V shed 7 bases and J shed 1 base, with 10 bases lying between them. The CDR3 loop spans 13 amino acids. The CDR3 protein is CASTRQINYGYTF. The CDR3 coding sequence is TGTGCCAGCACCAGACAAATTAACTATGGCTACACCTTC.

This chain joins TRBV4-1 and TRBJ1-1; D gene ambiguous. This CDR3 is built from 14 residues. Germline V lookup: CDR1 MGHRA, CDR2 YSYEKL. V was trimmed by 7 bases and J by 8 bases, leaving 20 bases between them. CDR3 nucleotides: TGCGCCAGCACCCACGTCGGCGGCGGGAGGGAAGCTTTCTTT. Its protein is CASTHVGGGREAFF.

The V and J genes are TRBV19 and TRBJ1-2; weak D call: TRBD1 (5 bases). V lost 8 bases and J lost 2, with 9 bases in between. The CDR3 totals 12 residues. CDR1 and CDR2 from the germline V gene are LNHDA and SQIVND (reference sequence). The CDR3 DNA reads TGTGCCAGTTCGGACACCAACTATGGCTACACCTTC. The encoded protein is CASSDTNYGYTF.

Only one count was recorded for this clone. V is TRBV29-1 and J is TRBJ1-2; TRBD1 aligns across 7 bases. The CDR3 runs 14 residues. V gave up 0 bases and J gave up 4 bases; unmatched junction bases: 5. Germline CDR1 SQVTM, CDR2 ANQGSEA. CDR3 nucleotide sequence: TGCAGCGTTGAAGACGAGACAGGGCTCTATGGCTACACCTTC. This codes for CSVEDETGLYGYTF.

The V gene is TRBV7-2, the J gene TRBJ1-2; TRBD1 aligns across 7 bases. The CDR3 runs 14 residues. Germline lookup yields CDR1 SGHTA and CDR2 FQGNSA. V trimming: 6 bases; J trimming: 14 bases; junction bases outside the gene matches: 18. CDR3: CASSPGGTAYVGTF. The DNA for the CDR3 is TGTGCCAGCAGTCCAGGGGGGACAGCATATGTTGGGACCTTC.

The count of this clone is one. The chain is built from TRBV19 and TRBJ1-1, with TRBD1 matching over 7 bases. From germline, CDR1 is LNHDA and CDR2 SQIVND (reference sequence). The CDR3 consists of 14 residues. The J segment lost 3 bases and the V segment lost 7 bases, leaving 8 bases of the junction unmatched. CDR3 sequence: CASTSDRYDTEAFF. CDR3 coding DNA: TGTGCCAGTACCTCGGACAGGTACGACACTGAAGCTTTCTTT. The entire variable domain, with the rest obtained from reference TRBV19 and TRBJ1-1, is as follows: DGGITQSPKYLFRKEGQNVTLSCEQNLNHDAMYWYRQDPGQGLRLIYYSQIVNDFQKGDIAEGYSVSREKKESFPLTVTSAQKNPTAFYLCASTSDRYDTEAFFGQGTRLTVV.

The chain combines TRBV4-1 with TRBJ1-5; D might be TRBD1 (5 bases). Germline CDR1 is MGHRA and CDR2 is YSYEKL. Trimming pared 0 bases from V and 5 bases from J, leaving 11 bases between. CDR3 length equals 15 residues. CDR3 region: CASSQDQGSYQPQHF. The CDR3 bases are TGCGCCAGCAGCCAAGATCAGGGCAGCTATCAGCCCCAGCATTTT.

The rearrangement links TRBV9 to TRBJ1-1; no reliable D call. From germline, CDR1 is SGDLS and CDR2 YYNGEE. The CDR3 runs to 13 residues. Trimming pared 1 base from V and 6 bases from J, leaving 10 bases between. CDR3 coding DNA: TGTGCCAGCAGCGTAAGTTGGGAGGCTGAAGCTTTCTTT. It specifies CASSVSWEAEAFF.

This rearrangement joins TRBV5-6 to TRBJ2-1; the D gene is possibly TRBD1 (5 bases). The V end was cut by 6 bases, the J end by 6 bases, with 13 bases between. The germline gives CDR1 SGHDT, CDR2 YYEEEE. The CDR3 is made up of 13 amino acids. CDR3 coding DNA: TGTGCCAGCACCCAGCAGGGTATCAATGAGCAGTTCTTC. Amino acid sequence: CASTQQGINEQFF.

The rearrangement joins TRBV5-1 to TRBJ2-3; maybe TRBD2 (6 bases). CDR3 length: 15 residues. CDR1 is SGHRS and CDR2 is YFSETQ in the germline V gene. V gave up 4 bases and J gave up 2 bases, with 14 bases separating them. The CDR3 loop is CASSLMAGPTDTQYF. The CDR3 DNA follows: TGCGCCAGCAGCCTTATGGCGGGACCCACAGATACGCAGTATTTT. Based on the CDR3 plus reference TRBV5-1 and TRBJ2-3, the full variable domain is KAGVTQTPRYLIKTRGQQVTLSCSPISGHRSVSWYQQTPGQGLQFLFEYFSETQRNKGNFPGRFSGRQFSNSRSEMNVSTLELGDSALYLCASSLMAGPTDTQYFGPGTRLTVL.

This clone was seen once. This chain links TRBV6-5 with TRBJ1-3; no reliable D call. There are 12 residues in the CDR3. Looked up from germline, CDR1 is MNHEY and CDR2 is SVGAGI. V lost 7 bases, J lost 4 bases, and 8 bases lay in between. DNA for the CDR3: TGTGCCAGCAAGTCCGGGGGAAACACCATATATTTT. Amino acids: CASKSGGNTIYF.

This chain connects TRBV7-9 to TRBJ1-1, with D unclear. This CDR3 comprises 12 residues. The V gene lost 0 bases and the J gene lost 7 bases, with 6 bases spanning the gap. Germline CDR1 SEHNR, CDR2 FQNEAQ (reference sequence). The CDR3 protein is CASSLARGEAFF. DNA of the CDR3: TGTGCCAGCAGCTTAGCGAGAGGTGAAGCTTTCTTT. Combining the CDR3 with reference TRBV7-9 and TRBJ1-1 gives the whole variable domain DTGVSQNPRHKITKRGQNVTFRCDPISEHNRLYWYRQTLGQGPEFLTYFQNEAQLEKSRLLSDRFSAERPKGSFSTLEIQRTEQGDSAMYLCASSLARGEAFFGQGTRLTVV.

On this clone: Compared with germline, one end of the junction differs, possibly owing to a read error. J is TRBJ1-2 and V is TRBV7-8; 7 nucleotides agree with TRBD1. Germline V gives CDR1 SGHVS, CDR2 FQNEAQ. This CDR3 is 14 amino acids long. CDR3 sequence: CASSLATGIYGYTF. The DNA of the CDR3 is TGTGCCAGCAGCCTAGCGACAGGGATCTATGGCTACACCTTC.

The chain has TRBV19 and TRBJ2-7, with D unresolved. CDR1 is LNHDA, CDR2 SQIVND, per germline (reference sequence). The CDR3 is made up of 15 amino acids. V was cut by 5 bases and J by 2 bases, with 16 bases left in between. DNA for the CDR3: TGTGCCAGTAGTCCGCCGCGGCCTTCCCCCTACGAGCAGTACTTC. This translates into CASSPPRPSPYEQYF.

The sample holds one count of this clone. The chain couples TRBV5-5 to TRBJ1-1, with 7 bases that match TRBD1. The CDR3 sequence is 14 residues long. V trimming: 5 bases; J trimming: 1 base; junction bases outside the gene matches: 5. Per the germline V gene, CDR1 is SGHKS and CDR2 is YYEKEE (reference sequence). The CDR3 nucleotides are TGTGCCAGCAGTGGGACAGTTAAGAACACTGAAGCTTTCTTT. It is translated as CASSGTVKNTEAFF.

This chain links TRBV20-1 with TRBJ2-7, with a weak D call TRBD2 (5 bases). Trimming stripped 3 bases from V and 2 bases from J, with 11 bases between. This CDR3 spans 13 amino acids. Per germline, CDR1 DFQATT and CDR2 SNEGSKA (reference sequence). In nucleotides, the CDR3 is TGCAGTGCTAGTGGTGCGCGGGCCTACGAGCAGTACTTC. It specifies CSASGARAYEQYF.

The rearrangement links TRBV19 to TRBJ1-2; D gene uncertain. This CDR3 is 15 amino acids long. Germline V gene data show CDR1 as LNHDA and CDR2 as SQIVND (reference sequence). V gave up 5 bases and J gave up 3 bases, with 16 bases separating them. CDR3 protein: CASSPSVGRDYGYTF. The DNA for the CDR3 is TGTGCCAGTAGTCCCTCCGTGGGGAGAGACTATGGCTACACCTTC.

This chain joins TRBV7-3 and TRBJ2-1; maybe TRBD1 (6 bases). V dropped 3 bases and J dropped 7 bases, with 16 bases sitting between them. Germline lookup yields CDR1 SGHTA and CDR2 FQGTGA. The CDR3 has 15 amino acids. The CDR3 sequence: CASSFEATGRNEQFF. Written as DNA, the CDR3 is TGTGCCAGCAGCTTTGAGGCAACAGGGAGAAATGAGCAGTTCTTC.

V and J are TRBV11-2 and TRBJ1-1; 10 bases fit TRBD1. The CDR3 is 15 residues long. V was pared by 4 bases and J by 11 bases, with 13 bases of the junction left unmatched. Looked up from germline, CDR1 is SGHAT and CDR2 is FQNNGV. The CDR3 spells CASSSIAWTGGDAFF. The CDR3 coding sequence is TGTGCCAGCAGCTCTATCGCATGGACAGGGGGAGATGCTTTCTTT.